The 16 T cell receptor beta chains below come from one sample, sequenced in a study of shared clonotypes between healthy human individuals. The table came from immunoSEQ multiplex PCR; TCRdb's copy has only in-frame clones and leaves some out. The repertoire holds 1,500,000 or so clones, roughly 96% seen once, with roughly 1.2% in the top ten. The sample taken for sequencing was naive CD4+ T cells sorted from blood. Subset meaning: CD45RA+ positively selected. Receptors originate from a young man in good health.

The chain is built from TRBV29-1 and TRBJ2-2, with D perhaps TRBD1 (6 bases). The CDR3 consists of 13 residues. Trimming shortened V by 3 bases and J by 5 bases, and 10 bases separated the two germline ends. Germline assignment: CDR1 SQVTM and CDR2 ANQGSEA. The CDR3 sequence is CSVDRGGTGELFF. The CDR3, as DNA: TGCAGCGTTGACAGGGGTGGAACCGGGGAGCTGTTTTTT.

The J gene is TRBJ1-2, the V gene TRBV2; 9 bases map to TRBD1. This CDR3 has 17 residues. After removal of 5 bases from V and 4 bases from J, the junction contained 14 bases not matched to a gene. From germline, CDR1 is SNHLY and CDR2 FYNNEI. The CDR3 spells CASSPGTGPIFGYGYTF. In DNA form, the CDR3 reads TGTGCCAGCAGTCCCGGGACAGGGCCCATTTTCGGCTATGGCTACACCTTC. The full variable domain, in which reference TRBV2 and TRBJ1-2 provide the parts outside the CDR3, is EPEVTQTPSHQVTQMGQEVILRCVPISNHLYFYWYRQILGQKVEFLVSFYNNEISEKSEIFDDQFSVERPDGSNFTLKIRSTKLEDSAMYFCASSPGTGPIFGYGYTFGSGTRLTVV.

The J gene is TRBJ1-1, the V gene TRBV7-6, with D uncertain. This CDR3 contains 14 residues. V shed 0 bases and J shed 1 base, with 6 bases lying between them. Per germline, CDR1 SGHVS and CDR2 FNYEAQ. CDR3 region: CASSLAPPNTEAFF. The DNA of the CDR3 is TGTGCCAGCAGCTTAGCGCCTCCGAACACTGAAGCTTTCTTT. Complete variable domain (other parts from reference TRBV7-6 and TRBJ1-1): GAGVSQSPRYKVTKRGQDVALRCDPISGHVSLYWYRQALGQGPEFLTYFNYEAQQDKSGLPNDRFSAERPEGSISTLTIQRTEQRDSAMYRCASSLAPPNTEAFFGQGTRLTVV.

Written as DNA, the CDR3 is TGTGCCAGCTCACCACGACTAGCCACCGGGGAGCTGTTTTTT. As protein: CASSPRLATGELFF. The chain employs TRBV18 and TRBJ2-2; TRBD2 matches 7 bases. With V trimmed by 1 base and J by 4 bases, 0 bases remained unmatched. The CDR3 is 14 residues long. Germline assignment: CDR1 KGHSH and CDR2 LQKENI.

This rearrangement joins TRBV30 to TRBJ2-2; possibly TRBD2 for D (7 bases). V shed 0 bases and J shed 5 bases, with 16 bases lying between them. CDR1 is GTSNPN and CDR2 is SVGIG in the germline V gene (reference sequence). This CDR3 is built from 16 residues. This CDR3 is CAWSVPGGIRTGELFF. The CDR3 region has the DNA TGTGCCTGGAGTGTACCGGGGGGCATTCGGACCGGGGAGCTGTTTTTT.

This rearrangement joins TRBV11-3 to TRBJ2-7, with 9 bases fitting TRBD1. V shed 5 bases and J 7 bases; nucleotides not matched to a gene: 9. The germline V gene has CDR1 SGHNT and CDR2 YENEEA. CDR3 size: 14 residues. CDR3: CASSVGLGTGEQYF. In nucleotides, the CDR3 is TGTGCCAGCAGCGTAGGGTTGGGGACAGGGGAGCAGTACTTC.

This sequence joins TRBV6-1 and TRBJ2-5, with D unresolved. The CDR3 is made up of 11 amino acids. V dropped 5 bases and J dropped 3 bases, with 4 bases sitting between them. CDR1 is MNHNS, CDR2 SASEGT, per germline. The CDR3 coding sequence is TGTGCCAGCAGTACCAAAGAGACCCAGTACTTC. Translating it yields CASSTKETQYF.

The chain recombines TRBV5-6 with TRBJ1-1; D may be TRBD1 (5 bases). The CDR3 consists of 14 residues. Per germline, CDR1 SGHDT and CDR2 YYEEEE. The ends were cut back, 2 bases at V and 4 bases at J, with 12 bases in the middle. The CDR3 coding sequence is TGTGCCAGCAGCTTACTTACAGGAGGCACTGAAGCTTTCTTT. Translated, it gives CASSLLTGGTEAFF.

V is TRBV18 and J is TRBJ1-1, with 11 positions matching TRBD1. The CDR3 has 16 residues. Trimming took 2 bases from V and 4 from J; bases not matched to a gene: 6. Germline loops: CDR1 KGHSH, CDR2 LQKENI. The CDR3 region has the DNA TGTGCCAGCTCACCAAAAACCGGGACAGGGGGCACTGAAGCTTTCTTT. It encodes CASSPKTGTGGTEAFF.

The chain carries TRBV19 and TRBJ2-5; 7 bases agree with TRBD1. The CDR3 runs 14 residues. Germline loops: CDR1 LNHDA, CDR2 SQIVND (reference sequence). With 6 bases clipped from V and 5 bases from J, the junction kept 9 bases outside the gene matches. CDR3 in amino acids: CASRGTAMRETQYF. CDR3 sequence (DNA): TGTGCCAGTAGAGGGACAGCTATGAGGGAGACCCAGTACTTC.

This clone was observed once. The chain combines TRBV5-6 with TRBJ2-5, with D uncertain. The CDR3 is made up of 16 amino acids. Trimming took 3 bases from V and 5 from J, leaving 20 bases between them. Germline loops: CDR1 SGHDT, CDR2 YYEEEE. Written as DNA, the CDR3 is TGTGCCAGCAGCTCCCCTCAACCACAAAAGAAGGAGACCCAGTACTTC. Residues: CASSSPQPQKKETQYF.

The gene calls are TRBV28 and TRBJ2-1; the D is unclear. The CDR3 has 14 residues. The germline CDR1 and CDR2 sequences are MDHEN and SYDVKM. Trimming cost V 3 bases and J 8 bases, with 14 bases left between them. The CDR3 bases are TGTGCCAGCAGTTTCTTTAGGGTGGTGGATGAGCAGTTCTTC. Protein sequence: CASSFFRVVDEQFF.

The chain uses TRBV28 and TRBJ2-1; no definite D call. CDR1 and CDR2 (germline): MDHEN, SYDVKM. V lost 10 bases and J lost 10, with 14 bases in between. The CDR3 covers 11 residues. The CDR3 reads CATGPNGEQFF. The CDR3 nucleotides are TGTGCCACTGGACCAAACGGGGAGCAGTTCTTC.

The V call is TRBV9, the J call TRBJ2-5; 8 bases agree with TRBD2. Germline V lookup: CDR1 SGDLS, CDR2 YYNGEE. There are 23 residues in the CDR3. The V gene end was trimmed by 4 bases and the J gene end by 3 bases; junction bases not matched to a gene: 32. For the CDR3, the DNA is TGTGCCAGCAGCTCCCCCACCCATGGCAGGGCTCATACAGGAGCGGGAGTAAAAGAGACCCAGTACTTC. This translates into CASSSPTHGRAHTGAGVKETQYF.

As regards this clone: Other DNA sequences in the same sample also yield this CDR3. The J gene is TRBJ2-5, the V gene TRBV29-1; TRBD2 is a possible D gene (5 bases). Per germline, CDR1 SQVTM and CDR2 ANQGSEA. The CDR3 runs to 12 residues. V lost 3 bases and J lost 5, with 10 bases in between. CDR3: CSVEAGGETQYF. The CDR3 bases are TGCAGCGTTGAGGCCGGCGGGGAGACCCAGTACTTC.

The CDR3 nucleotides are TGTGCCATCCAACATTATAGCGGGATACAGAACGAGCAGTTCTTC. This gives the protein CAIQHYSGIQNEQFF. J is TRBJ2-1 and V is TRBV15; 8 bases fit TRBD2. V lost 10 bases and J lost 10; bases outside the gene matches: 18. This CDR3 contains 15 residues. Per germline, CDR1 LNHNV and CDR2 YYDKDF (reference sequence).